Following are 17 T cell receptor beta chains from one sample sequenced in a study of blood T cell repertoires in COVID-19. The repertoire was sequenced with immunoSEQ multiplex PCR; TCRdb's copy has only in-frame clones and lacks some. The data show 180,000 or so clones, more than 75% seen once. Sequenced sample: PBMCs or T cells enriched from blood (not recorded which). The receptor source for this set is a man aged 55 to 70 who had been exposed to COVID-19.

The chain has TRBV7-8 and TRBJ2-1; 12 nucleotides match TRBD2. Germline V gene sequence: CDR1 SGHVS, CDR2 FQNEAQ. Trimming removed 5 bases from V and 8 bases from J; junction bases left unmatched: 7. The length of the CDR3 is 15 residues. The CDR3 DNA is TGTGCCAGCAGCGCTAGCGGGAGGGCCTGGGATGAGCAGTTCTTC. Amino acid sequence: CASSASGRAWDEQFF.

The genes are TRBV30 and TRBJ2-7, with TRBD2 matching 12 bases. Germline V gene lookup returns CDR1 GTSNPN and CDR2 SVGIG (reference sequence). V shed 0 bases and J 5 bases; nucleotides not matched to a gene: 8. This CDR3 spans 16 amino acids. CDR3 DNA sequence: TGTGCCTGGAGTGTTAGTCTAGCGGGAGGGCTCCACGAGCAGTACTTC. It specifies CAWSVSLAGGLHEQYF.

V and J are TRBV5-1 and TRBJ2-3, with D possibly TRBD2 on 6 matching bases. This CDR3 is built from 13 residues. Per germline, CDR1 SGHRS and CDR2 YFSETQ. Trimming took off 4 bases at V and 4 bases at J, with 10 bases between the two ends. This CDR3 is CASSEREADTQYF. The CDR3 DNA follows: TGCGCCAGCAGCGAGAGGGAGGCAGATACGCAGTATTTT.

V is TRBV28 and J is TRBJ2-1; 8 bases are shared with TRBD2. V lost 7 bases, J lost 8 bases, and 7 bases stayed unmatched. The CDR3 is 13 amino acids. The germline V gene has CDR1 MDHEN and CDR2 SYDVKM. CDR3 protein: CASTLGTRYEQFF. Written as DNA, the CDR3 is TGTGCCAGCACACTTGGGACTAGGTATGAGCAGTTCTTC.

The gene calls are TRBV19 and TRBJ1-1; TRBD1 aligns across 9 bases. The CDR3 loop spans 13 amino acids. In germline, CDR1 is LNHDA, CDR2 SQIVND (reference sequence). V gave up 11 bases and J gave up 6 bases; unmatched junction bases: 10. The CDR3 sequence is CALRGQGNSEAFF. As DNA, the CDR3 is TGTGCCCTGCGGGGACAGGGAAATTCTGAAGCTTTCTTT.

The V and J genes are TRBV13 and TRBJ2-1; D might be TRBD2 (6 bases). The ends were cut back, 0 bases at V and 15 bases at J, with 12 bases in the middle. Germline V lookup: CDR1 PRHDT, CDR2 FYEKMQ (reference sequence). The CDR3 runs to 12 residues. Written as DNA, the CDR3 is TGTGCCAGCAGCTTAGGGGCGGGATGGATGTTCTTC. This gives the protein CASSLGAGWMFF.

This clone has a single count. V gene TRBV5-1 combines with J gene TRBJ2-1; D is perhaps TRBD1 (6 bases). CDR1 is SGHRS, CDR2 YFSETQ, per germline. There are 13 residues in the CDR3. With 2 bases removed from V and 4 bases from J, the gap between germline ends came to 7 bases. In DNA, the CDR3 is TGCGCCAGCAGCTTAAGGGGGTACAATGAGCAGTTCTTC. Translation gives CASSLRGYNEQFF.

This chain connects TRBV14 to TRBJ1-1; D might be TRBD1 (6 bases). Germline assignment: CDR1 SGHDN and CDR2 FVKESK. The CDR3 spans 16 residues. Trimming took 0 bases from V and 1 from J, leaving 12 bases between them. In nucleotides, the CDR3 is TGTGCCAGCAGCCAAGACTTAGGGACAAAGAACACTGAAGCTTTCTTT. Amino acid sequence: CASSQDLGTKNTEAFF.

The chain recombines TRBV3-1 (or the pseudogene TRBV3-2) with TRBJ2-2, with D hard to call. Germline V gene data show CDR1 as LGHDT and CDR2 as YNNKEL (reference sequence). V was trimmed by 1 base and J by 5 bases, leaving 2 bases between them. The CDR3 covers 12 residues. Here the CDR3 reads CASSQVTGELFF. In nucleotides, the CDR3 is TGTGCCAGCAGCCAAGTAACCGGGGAGCTGTTTTTT.

This clone was seen more than once but under ten times. This sequence joins TRBV5-4 and TRBJ1-2; a weak D match, TRBD1 (5 bases). Trimming pared 1 base from V and 7 bases from J, leaving 14 bases between. Germline loops: CDR1 SGHNT, CDR2 YYREEE (reference sequence). This CDR3 has 14 residues. CDR3 coding DNA: TGTGCCAGCAGCTTGAGGGGTGGGAAGAGTGGCTACACCTTC. It yields the protein CASSLRGGKSGYTF.

This chain uses TRBV7-8 with TRBJ1-5; 9 nucleotides match TRBD1. From germline, CDR1 is SGHVS and CDR2 FQNEAQ. With V trimmed by 5 bases and J by 3 bases, 8 bases remained unmatched. This CDR3 has 16 amino acids. The DNA of the CDR3 is TGTGCCAGCAGCCCGGGGACAGGGCGAATCAATCAGCCCCAGCATTTT. Translation gives CASSPGTGRINQPQHF.

V is TRBV7-9 and J is TRBJ2-5; TRBD1 is a possible D gene (6 bases). V was clipped by 5 bases and J by 3 bases, with 22 bases between them. Germline-derived CDR1 and CDR2 are SEHNR and FQNEAQ (reference sequence). This CDR3 comprises 17 residues. This CDR3 reads CASSPIGGTTLKETQYF. Written as DNA, the CDR3 is TGTGCCAGCAGCCCGATTGGGGGCACTACGCTCAAAGAGACCCAGTACTTC.

In its sample, this clone was seen once. The genes are TRBV30 and TRBJ1-5; weak D call: TRBD1 (5 bases). This CDR3 comprises 15 residues. CDR1 and CDR2 from the germline V gene are GTSNPN and SVGIG (reference sequence). Trimming left V 0 bases short and J 2 bases short, with 11 bases between. The CDR3 sequence: CAWSVFPRGNQPQHF. The CDR3 bases are TGTGCCTGGAGTGTATTCCCCAGGGGCAATCAGCCCCAGCATTTT.

The chain has TRBV7-8 and TRBJ1-1; D gene ambiguous. The CDR3 is 17 amino acids. The V gene lost 2 bases and the J gene lost 5 bases, with 21 bases spanning the gap. CDR1 is SGHVS, CDR2 FQNEAQ, per germline. The CDR3: CASSLLSGRTRTTEAFF. The CDR3 nucleotides are TGTGCCAGCAGCTTATTAAGTGGGAGAACCCGAACTACTGAAGCTTTCTTT. The full variable domain, completed using reference TRBV7-8 and TRBJ1-1, is GAGVSQSPRYKVAKRGQDVALRCDPISGHVSLFWYQQALGQGPEFLTYFQNEAQLDKSGLPSDRFFAERPEGSVSTLKIQRTQQEDSAVYLCASSLLSGRTRTTEAFFGQGTRLTVV.

The CDR3 protein is CAWSVQGSVLGGPPLHF. The CDR3 DNA follows: TGTGCCTGGAGTGTACAGGGCAGCGTCCTCGGGGGGCCACCCCTCCACTTT. The rearrangement joins TRBV30 to TRBJ1-6, with a tentative D call TRBD1 (6 bases). The CDR3 spans 17 residues. Germline loops: CDR1 GTSNPN, CDR2 SVGIG (reference sequence). Trimming removed 0 bases from V and 11 bases from J, with 23 bases in between.

CDR3 protein: CASSSGHLGDTQYF. The CDR3 DNA sequence: TGTGCCAGCAGCTCAGGACACTTGGGAGATACGCAGTATTTT. The chain recombines TRBV7-2 with TRBJ2-3; D is possibly TRBD1 (5 bases). Germline values: CDR1 SGHTA, CDR2 FQGNSA. CDR3 length: 14 amino acids. V was cut by 4 bases and J by 5 bases, with 13 bases left in between.

This chain connects TRBV7-3 to TRBJ2-1, with TRBD2 identical over 9 bases. Germline loops: CDR1 SGHTA, CDR2 FQGTGA. The CDR3 is made up of 15 amino acids. Losses at the gene ends were 5 bases for V and 7 bases for J; bases not matched to a gene: 9. The DNA for the CDR3 is TGTGCCAGCAGCGCCATTAGCGGGAGAAGGAATGAGCAGTTCTTC. It yields the protein CASSAISGRRNEQFF.